This T cell receptor beta chain was sequenced for a study of T-cell reconstitution after alpha-beta-depleted transplantation in children. The study, taken as a whole, reports: The study reportedly traced alpha-beta T cells about two months after transplant to several hundred expanded graft clones. From surviving recipient T cells and thymic progenitors came the high day-60 TCRbeta diversity observed in some patients.

With respect to this clonotype: The antigen is not known.

With 2 bases clipped from V and 5 bases from J, the junction kept 3 bases outside the gene matches. The CDR3 sequence is 15 residues long. Preparation of the TCRbeta library was carried out with unique molecular identifiers. One entry per CDR3 protein, called by TCRdb with MiXCR from the PCR reads. The sample lists 550,000 to 600,000 distinct CDR3 sequences, under 30% occurring once. Here the sequenced sample was PBMCs, mostly from graft donor cells, taken 360 days after TCRalphabeta/CD19-depleted stem cell transplant. The chain joins TRBV12-3 or TRBV12-4 to TRBJ2-1; 10 nucleotides align to TRBD1. The TCR originated in a boy in the first two years of life who had a stem cell transplant for acute myeloid leukemia, so the T cells may come from the graft donor. The chain's CDR3 is CASSLRDRGNNEQFF. CDR3 in DNA: TGTGCCAGCAGTTTAAGGGACAGGGGAAACAATGAGCAGTTCTTC.